This entry features one T cell receptor (beta chain) sequence. Profiled with immunoSEQ multiplex PCR; TCRdb holds only in-frame clones, not every one. Here the sample spans tens of thousands of clones, approximately 90% being singletons. V was cut by 3 bases and J by 1 base, with 8 bases left in between. Germline-derived CDR1 and CDR2 are MGHRA and YSYEKL. This CDR3 is built from 14 residues. The data derive from a study of technical replicates of blood from four donors. This chain joins TRBV4-1 and TRBJ2-3; D remains ambiguous. Sequencing used T cells isolated from PBMCs. This sequence was found in a human donor in good health. The CDR3 DNA is TGCGCCAGCAGCCACAACAGAGGCACAGATACGCAGTATTTT. Encoded protein: CASSHNRGTDTQYF.